This T cell receptor beta chain was recorded in a study of metastatic and nonmetastatic thyroid tumors. At the level of the study: Repertoires of blood and of tissue (tumor or nodule) from malignant and benign thyroid patients were compared.

From germline, CDR1 is SGHRS and CDR2 YFSETQ. This CDR3 comprises 14 residues. Comments on this clone: One end of the junction is discordant with germline, which a read error may explain.

Methods used by the authors: CDR3 differences across clinicopathological groups were used to build a distant-metastasis classifier for papillary thyroid cancer. TCRdb re-analyzed the PCR reads through MiXCR. The V and J calls and clone size come from TCRdb's table, not from the authors' own analysis. The data show over 50,000 clones, almost 30% seen once. Until they underwent thyroid surgery, no patient had received any treatment. This chain connects TRBV5-1 to TRBJ2-7; the D call may be TRBD1 or TRBD2 (5 bases each). Input material: blood. The TCR originated in a female donor with papillary thyroid cancer or a benign thyroid nodule (not recorded which). Some clones in this sample may be carry-over from other donors' samples. CDR3 sequence reads: CASGFEGPWDEQYF. CDR3 sequence (DNA): TGCGCCAGCGGCTTTGAGGGGCCGTGGGATGAGCAGTACTTC. Together with reference TRBV5-1 and TRBJ2-7, the CDR3 gives the full variable domain: KAGVTQTPRYLIKTRGQQVTLSCSPISGHRSVSWYQQTPGQGLQFLFEYFSETQRNKGNFPGRFSGRQFSNSRSEMNVSTLELGDSALYLCASGFEGPWDEQYFGPGTRLTVT.